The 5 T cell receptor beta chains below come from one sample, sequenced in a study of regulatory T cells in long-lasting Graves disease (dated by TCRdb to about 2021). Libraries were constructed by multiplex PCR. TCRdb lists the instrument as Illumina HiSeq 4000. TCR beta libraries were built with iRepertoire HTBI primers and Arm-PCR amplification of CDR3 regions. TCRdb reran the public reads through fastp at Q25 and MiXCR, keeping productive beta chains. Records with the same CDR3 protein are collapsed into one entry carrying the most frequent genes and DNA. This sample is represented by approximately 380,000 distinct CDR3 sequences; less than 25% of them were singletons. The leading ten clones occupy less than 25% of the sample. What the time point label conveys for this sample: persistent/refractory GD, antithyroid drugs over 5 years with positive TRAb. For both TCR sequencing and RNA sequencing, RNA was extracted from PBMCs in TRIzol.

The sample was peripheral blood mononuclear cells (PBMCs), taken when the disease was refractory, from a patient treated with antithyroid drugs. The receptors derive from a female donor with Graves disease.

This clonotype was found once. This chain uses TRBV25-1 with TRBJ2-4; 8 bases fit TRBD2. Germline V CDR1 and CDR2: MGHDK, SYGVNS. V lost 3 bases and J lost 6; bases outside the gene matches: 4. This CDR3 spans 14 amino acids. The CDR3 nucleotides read TGTGCCAGCAGTGAGACGGGAGGGGGAAACATTCAGTACTTC. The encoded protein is CASSETGGGNIQYF.

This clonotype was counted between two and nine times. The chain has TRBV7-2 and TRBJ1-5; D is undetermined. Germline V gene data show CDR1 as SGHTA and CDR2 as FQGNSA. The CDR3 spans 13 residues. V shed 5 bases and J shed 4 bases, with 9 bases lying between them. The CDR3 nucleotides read TGTGCCAGCAGCCCCTGGGGTAATCAGCCCCAGCATTTT. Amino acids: CASSPWGNQPQHF.

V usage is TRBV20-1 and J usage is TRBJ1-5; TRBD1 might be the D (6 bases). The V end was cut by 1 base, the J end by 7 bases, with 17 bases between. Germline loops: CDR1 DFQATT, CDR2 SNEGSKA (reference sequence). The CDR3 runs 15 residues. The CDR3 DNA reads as TGCAGTGCTAGAGTGGAGGGGGGATACGGACAGCCCCAGCATTTT. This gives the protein CSARVEGGYGQPQHF.

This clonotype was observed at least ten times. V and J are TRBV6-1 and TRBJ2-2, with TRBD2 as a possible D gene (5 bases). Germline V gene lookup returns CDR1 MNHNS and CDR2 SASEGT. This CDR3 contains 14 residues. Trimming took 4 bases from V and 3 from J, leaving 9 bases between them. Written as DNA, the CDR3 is TGTGCCAGCAGTGTTAGCGATGACACCGGGGAGCTGTTTTTT. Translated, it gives CASSVSDDTGELFF.

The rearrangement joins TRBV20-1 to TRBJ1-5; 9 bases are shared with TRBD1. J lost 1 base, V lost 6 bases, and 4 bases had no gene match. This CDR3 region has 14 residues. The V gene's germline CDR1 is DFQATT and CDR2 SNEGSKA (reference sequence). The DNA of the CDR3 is TGCAGTGCCATGGGACAGGGCAGCAATCAGCCCCAGCATTTT. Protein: CSAMGQGSNQPQHF.